Below, 4 T cell receptor beta chains from the same sample are listed, as sequenced in a study of early T cells in non-severe SARS-CoV-2 infection. MiXCR was run by TCRdb on the 5' RACE reads, yielding one entry per CDR3 protein. The table lists approximately 120,000 distinct CDR3 sequences, around 14% of them singletons, with 20% to 25% in the top ten. The sample consisted of whole blood. The receptor source for this set is an adult who was a healthcare worker with PCR-confirmed SARS-CoV-2 infection or an uninfected control (not recorded which).

This clonotype came up a few times. The V call is TRBV5-1, the J call TRBJ2-7, with 10 bases matching TRBD2. The germline CDR1 and CDR2 sequences are SGHRS and YFSETQ. The CDR3 spans 15 residues. Trimming cost V 2 bases and J 7 bases; bases outside gene matches: 9. This CDR3 reads CASSFLSGGREEQYF. Written as DNA, the CDR3 is TGCGCCAGCAGCTTTCTTAGCGGGGGGAGAGAAGAGCAGTACTTC.

The chain employs TRBV5-1 and TRBJ2-7; D gene uncertain. V was clipped by 0 bases and J by 5 bases, with 12 bases between them. In germline, CDR1 is SGHRS, CDR2 YFSETQ. The CDR3 is made up of 14 amino acids. In nucleotides, the CDR3 is TGCGCCAGCAGCTTGGGCCCGGGCAGCCACGAGCAGTACTTC. Translating gives CASSLGPGSHEQYF.

This clonotype was detected only a few times. V gene TRBV28 combines with J gene TRBJ2-7, with D maybe TRBD2 (5 bases). CDR3 length: 13 residues. V shed 6 bases and J shed 6 bases, with 15 bases lying between them. Germline assignment: CDR1 MDHEN and CDR2 SYDVKM. For the CDR3, the DNA is TGTGCCAGCAGCCCGAGGGTCCCCTCCGAGCAGTACTTC. This gives the protein CASSPRVPSEQYF.

The genes are TRBV7-8 and TRBJ2-7; D unresolved. This CDR3 has 14 residues. Germline values: CDR1 SGHVS, CDR2 FQNEAQ. V was shortened by 3 bases and J by 1 base, with 10 bases between the two germline ends. This chain's CDR3 is CASSFMPSSYEQYF. Here the CDR3 DNA reads TGTGCCAGCAGCTTCATGCCGAGTTCCTACGAGCAGTACTTC.